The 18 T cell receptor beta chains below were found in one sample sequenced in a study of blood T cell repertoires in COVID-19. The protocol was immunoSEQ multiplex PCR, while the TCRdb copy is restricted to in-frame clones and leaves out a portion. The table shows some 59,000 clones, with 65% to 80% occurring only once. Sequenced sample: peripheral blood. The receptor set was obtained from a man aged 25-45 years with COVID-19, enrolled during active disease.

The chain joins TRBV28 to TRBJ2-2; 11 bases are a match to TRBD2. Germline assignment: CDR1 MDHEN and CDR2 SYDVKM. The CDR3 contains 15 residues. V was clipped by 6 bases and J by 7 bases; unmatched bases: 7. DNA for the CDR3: TGTGCCAGCAGCCAGACTAGCGGGAATCTCGGGGAGCTGTTTTTT. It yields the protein CASSQTSGNLGELFF.

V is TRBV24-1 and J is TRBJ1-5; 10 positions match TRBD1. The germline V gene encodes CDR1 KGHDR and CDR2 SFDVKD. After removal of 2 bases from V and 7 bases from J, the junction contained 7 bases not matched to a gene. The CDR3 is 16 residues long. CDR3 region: CATSDSRQGARQPQHF. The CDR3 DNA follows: TGTGCCACCAGTGATTCACGACAGGGGGCACGCCAGCCCCAGCATTTT.

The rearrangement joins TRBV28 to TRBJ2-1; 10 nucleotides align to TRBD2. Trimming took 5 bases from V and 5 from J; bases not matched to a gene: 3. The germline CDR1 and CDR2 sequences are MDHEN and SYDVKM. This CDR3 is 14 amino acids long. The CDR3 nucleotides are TGTGCCAGCAGTCCTAGCGGGGGTAACAATGAGCAGTTCTTC. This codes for CASSPSGGNNEQFF.

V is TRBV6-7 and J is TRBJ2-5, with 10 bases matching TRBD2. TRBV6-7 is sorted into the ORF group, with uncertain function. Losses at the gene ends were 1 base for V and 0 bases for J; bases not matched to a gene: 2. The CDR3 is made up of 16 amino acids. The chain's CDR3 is CASSYFGLADQETQYF. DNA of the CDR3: TGTGCCAGCAGTTACTTTGGACTAGCGGACCAAGAGACCCAGTACTTC.

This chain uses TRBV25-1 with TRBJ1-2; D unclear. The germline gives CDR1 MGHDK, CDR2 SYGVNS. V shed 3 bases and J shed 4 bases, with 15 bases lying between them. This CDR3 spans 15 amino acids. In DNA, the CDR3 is TGTGCCAGCAGTGATACACAGACTAGCTTCTATGGCTACACCTTC. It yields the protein CASSDTQTSFYGYTF.

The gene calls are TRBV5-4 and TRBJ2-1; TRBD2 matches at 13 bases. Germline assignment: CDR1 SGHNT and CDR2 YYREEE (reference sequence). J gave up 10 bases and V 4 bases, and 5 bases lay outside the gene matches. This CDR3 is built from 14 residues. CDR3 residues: CASSAGLAGEEQFF. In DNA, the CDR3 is TGTGCCAGCAGCGCTGGACTAGCGGGAGAAGAGCAGTTCTTC.

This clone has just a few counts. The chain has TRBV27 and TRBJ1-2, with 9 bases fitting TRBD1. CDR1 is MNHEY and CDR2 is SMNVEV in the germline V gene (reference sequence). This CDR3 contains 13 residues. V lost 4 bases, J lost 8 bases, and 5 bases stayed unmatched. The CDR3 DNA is TGTGCCAGCAGTTCGGGACAGGGAGGAGGCTACACCTTC. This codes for CASSSGQGGGYTF.

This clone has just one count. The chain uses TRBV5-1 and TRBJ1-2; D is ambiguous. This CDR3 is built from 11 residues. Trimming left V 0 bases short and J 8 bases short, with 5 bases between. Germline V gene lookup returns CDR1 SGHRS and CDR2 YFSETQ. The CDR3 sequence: CASSLGAGYTF. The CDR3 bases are TGCGCCAGCAGCTTGGGGGCAGGCTACACCTTC.

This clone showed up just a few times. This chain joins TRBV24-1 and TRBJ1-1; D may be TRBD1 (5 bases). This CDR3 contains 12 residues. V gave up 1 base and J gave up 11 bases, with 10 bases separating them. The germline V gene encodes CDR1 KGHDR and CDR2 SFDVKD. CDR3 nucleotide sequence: TGTGCCACCAGTGATTTCTGGGGGGTTGCTTTCTTT. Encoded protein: CATSDFWGVAFF.

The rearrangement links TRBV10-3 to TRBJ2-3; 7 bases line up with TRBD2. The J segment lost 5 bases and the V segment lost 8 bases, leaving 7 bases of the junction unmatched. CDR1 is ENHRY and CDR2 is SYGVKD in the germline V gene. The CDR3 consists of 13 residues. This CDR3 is CAILLAEGDTQYF. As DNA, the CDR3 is TGTGCCATCTTGCTAGCGGAGGGAGATACGCAGTATTTT.

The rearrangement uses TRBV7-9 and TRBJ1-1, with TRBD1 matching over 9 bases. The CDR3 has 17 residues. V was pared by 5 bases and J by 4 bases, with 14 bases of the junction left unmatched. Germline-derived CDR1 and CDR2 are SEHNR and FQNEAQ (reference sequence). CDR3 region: CASSLGTGWIGGTEAFF. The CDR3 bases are TGTGCCAGCAGCCTCGGGACAGGGTGGATTGGTGGCACTGAAGCTTTCTTT.

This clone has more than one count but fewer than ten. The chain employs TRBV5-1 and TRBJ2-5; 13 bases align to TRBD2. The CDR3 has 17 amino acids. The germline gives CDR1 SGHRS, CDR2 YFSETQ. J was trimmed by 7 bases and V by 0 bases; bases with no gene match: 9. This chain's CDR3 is CASSLGTSGGPSGTQYF. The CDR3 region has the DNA TGCGCCAGCAGCTTGGGGACTAGCGGGGGTCCTTCTGGGACCCAGTACTTC.

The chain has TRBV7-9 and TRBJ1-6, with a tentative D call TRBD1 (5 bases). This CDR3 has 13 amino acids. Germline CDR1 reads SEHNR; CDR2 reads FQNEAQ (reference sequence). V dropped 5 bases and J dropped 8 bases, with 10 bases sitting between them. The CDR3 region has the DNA TGTGCCAGCAGCCAGGGTATGGATTCACCCCTCCACTTT. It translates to CASSQGMDSPLHF.

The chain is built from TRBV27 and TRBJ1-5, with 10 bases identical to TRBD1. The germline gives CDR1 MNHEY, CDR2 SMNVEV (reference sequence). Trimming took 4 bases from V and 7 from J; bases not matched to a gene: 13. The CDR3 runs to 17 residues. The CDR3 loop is CASSSVGRQGARQPQHF. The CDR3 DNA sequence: TGTGCCAGCAGTTCGGTGGGAAGACAGGGGGCAAGGCAGCCCCAGCATTTT.

The CDR3, as DNA: TGTGCCAGCAGCGCGGGACCCCCGAGCTCCTACGAGCAGTACTTC. The encoded protein is CASSAGPPSSYEQYF. The chain joins TRBV7-3 to TRBJ2-7, with D perhaps matching TRBD2 (6 bases). CDR3 size: 15 residues. Germline V gives CDR1 SGHTA, CDR2 FQGTGA. V shed 5 bases and J shed 0 bases, with 14 bases lying between them.

The DNA for the CDR3 is TGCGCCAGCAGCCAAGAGGCATTTTTTAGGGGGATGCGCACCGGGGAGCTGTTTTTT. This encodes CASSQEAFFRGMRTGELFF. The chain carries TRBV4-1 and TRBJ2-2, with TRBD1 as a possible D gene (6 bases). The CDR3 spans 19 residues. V lost 0 bases, J lost 4 bases, and 21 bases lay in between. The germline gives CDR1 MGHRA, CDR2 YSYEKL.

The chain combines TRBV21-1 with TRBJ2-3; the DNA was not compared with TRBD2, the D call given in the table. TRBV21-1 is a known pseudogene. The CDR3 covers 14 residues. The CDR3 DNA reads TGTGCCAGCGGAAAGCGGGATCAGACAGATACGCAGTATTTT. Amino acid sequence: CASGKRDQTDTQYF.

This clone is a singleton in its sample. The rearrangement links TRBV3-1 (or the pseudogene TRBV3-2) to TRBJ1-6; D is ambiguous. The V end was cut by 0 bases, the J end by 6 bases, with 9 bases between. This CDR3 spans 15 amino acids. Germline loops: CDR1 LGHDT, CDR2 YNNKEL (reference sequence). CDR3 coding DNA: TGTGCCAGCAGCCAAGAAACAGTTACTAATTCACCCCTCCACTTT. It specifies CASSQETVTNSPLHF.